The present T cell receptor beta chain was sequenced within a study of blood T cell repertoires in COVID-19. The overall study: Nucleic acid was either cDNA or gDNA, and it came from T cells, B-cell-depleted T cells, or PBMCs.

V was trimmed by 10 bases and J by 0 bases, leaving 11 bases between them. Germline V lookup: CDR1 KGHDR, CDR2 SFDVKD. The CDR3 is 14 residues long. As originally analysed: Counts of nucleated cells, estimated from reference gene primer amplification, were obtained. Profiled with immunoSEQ multiplex PCR; TCRdb holds only in-frame clones, not every one. That table is the source of V, J and clone size, and D and trimming were worked out from the DNA. This sample has 250,000 to 300,000 clones, with approximately 88% found just once. The clonotype originates from a woman younger than 45 who had recovered from COVID-19. Sequenced material: peripheral blood. The chain employs TRBV24-1 and TRBJ2-2; possible D gene TRBD1, 5 bases. The CDR3 DNA follows: TGTGCCACAAGGCAGGGCGCGAACACCGGGGAGCTGTTTTTT. It translates to CATRQGANTGELFF.